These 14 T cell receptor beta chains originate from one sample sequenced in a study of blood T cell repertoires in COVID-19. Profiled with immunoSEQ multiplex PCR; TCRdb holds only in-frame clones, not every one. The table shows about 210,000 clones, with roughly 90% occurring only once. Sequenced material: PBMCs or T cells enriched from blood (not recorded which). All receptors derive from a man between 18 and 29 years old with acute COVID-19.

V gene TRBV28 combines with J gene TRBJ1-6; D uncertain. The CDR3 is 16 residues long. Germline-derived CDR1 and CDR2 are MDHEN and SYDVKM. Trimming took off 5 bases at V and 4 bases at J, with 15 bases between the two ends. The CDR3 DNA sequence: TGTGCCAGCAGTCCCCCGGGTTTGTCATATAATTCACCCCTCCACTTT. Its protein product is CASSPPGLSYNSPLHF.

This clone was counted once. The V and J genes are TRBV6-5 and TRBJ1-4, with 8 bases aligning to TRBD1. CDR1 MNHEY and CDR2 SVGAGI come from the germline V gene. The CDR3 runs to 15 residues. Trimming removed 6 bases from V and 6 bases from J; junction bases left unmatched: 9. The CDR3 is CASSWGPGGDEKLFF. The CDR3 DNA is TGTGCCAGCAGCTGGGGCCCAGGGGGCGATGAAAAACTGTTTTTT.

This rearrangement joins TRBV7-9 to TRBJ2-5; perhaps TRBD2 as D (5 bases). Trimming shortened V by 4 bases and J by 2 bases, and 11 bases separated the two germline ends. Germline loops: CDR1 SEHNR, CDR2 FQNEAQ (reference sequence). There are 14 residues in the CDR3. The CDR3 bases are TGTGCCAGCAGCTCGAGCGGAGTTCAAGAGACCCAGTACTTC. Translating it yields CASSSSGVQETQYF.

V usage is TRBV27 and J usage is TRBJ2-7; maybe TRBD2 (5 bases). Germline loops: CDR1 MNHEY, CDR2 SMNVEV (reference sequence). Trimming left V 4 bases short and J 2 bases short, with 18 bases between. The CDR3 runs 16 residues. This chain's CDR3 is CASSSKGVSGTYEQYF. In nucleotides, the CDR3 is TGTGCCAGCAGTTCAAAGGGAGTTTCGGGGACCTACGAGCAGTACTTC.

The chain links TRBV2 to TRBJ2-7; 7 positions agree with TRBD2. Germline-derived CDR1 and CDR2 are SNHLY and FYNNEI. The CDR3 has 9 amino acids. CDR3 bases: TGTGCGGCGGGGGAGGTGCAGTACTTC. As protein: CAAGEVQYF.

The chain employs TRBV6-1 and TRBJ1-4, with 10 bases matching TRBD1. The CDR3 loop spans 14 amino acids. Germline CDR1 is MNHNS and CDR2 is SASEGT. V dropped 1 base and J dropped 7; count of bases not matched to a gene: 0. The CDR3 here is CASSEGQGAEKLFF. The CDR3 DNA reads TGTGCCAGCAGTGAAGGACAGGGGGCTGAAAAACTGTTTTTT.

The CDR3 reads CASSQVAGSNTIYF. The CDR3 DNA sequence: TGTGCCAGCAGCCAAGTCGCAGGTTCAAACACCATATATTTT. The chain joins TRBV3-1 (or the pseudogene TRBV3-2) to TRBJ1-3; D is unresolved. Germline V gene data show CDR1 as LGHDT and CDR2 as YNNKEL (reference sequence). The CDR3 is made up of 14 amino acids. V was pared by 1 base and J by 6 bases, with 10 bases between.

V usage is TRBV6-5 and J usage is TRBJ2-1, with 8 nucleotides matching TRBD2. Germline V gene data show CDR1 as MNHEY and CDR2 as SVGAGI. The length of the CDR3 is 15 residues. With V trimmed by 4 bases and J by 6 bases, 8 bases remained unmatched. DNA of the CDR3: TGTGCCAGCAGTTTCGTGAGCGGGAGTACCAATGAGCAGTTCTTC. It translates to CASSFVSGSTNEQFF.

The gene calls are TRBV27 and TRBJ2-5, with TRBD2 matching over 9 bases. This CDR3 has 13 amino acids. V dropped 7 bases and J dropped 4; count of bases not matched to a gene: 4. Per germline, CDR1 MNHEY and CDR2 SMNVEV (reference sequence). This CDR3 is CASKAGGRETQYF. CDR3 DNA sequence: TGTGCCAGCAAAGCGGGAGGTCGAGAGACCCAGTACTTC.

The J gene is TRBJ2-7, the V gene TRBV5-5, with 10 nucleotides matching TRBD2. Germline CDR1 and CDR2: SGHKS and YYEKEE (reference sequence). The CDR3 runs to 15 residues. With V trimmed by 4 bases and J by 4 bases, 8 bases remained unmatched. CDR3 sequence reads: CASSVSTSGTYEQYF. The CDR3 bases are TGTGCCAGCAGCGTCAGCACTAGCGGGACGTACGAGCAGTACTTC.

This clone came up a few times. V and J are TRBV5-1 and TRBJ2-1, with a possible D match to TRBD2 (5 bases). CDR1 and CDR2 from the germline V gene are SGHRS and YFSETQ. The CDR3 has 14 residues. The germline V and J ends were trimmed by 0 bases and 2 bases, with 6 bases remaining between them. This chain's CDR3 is CASSLGAAYNEQFF. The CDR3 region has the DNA TGCGCCAGCAGCTTGGGAGCGGCCTACAATGAGCAGTTCTTC. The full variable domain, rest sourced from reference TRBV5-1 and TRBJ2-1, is KAGVTQTPRYLIKTRGQQVTLSCSPISGHRSVSWYQQTPGQGLQFLFEYFSETQRNKGNFPGRFSGRQFSNSRSEMNVSTLELGDSALYLCASSLGAAYNEQFFGPGTRLTVL.

The CDR3 reads CASRTGTGNQPQHF. CDR3 DNA: TGTGCCAGTAGGACTGGGACAGGGAATCAGCCCCAGCATTTT. The genes are TRBV19 and TRBJ1-5, with 9 bases fitting TRBD1. Germline values: CDR1 LNHDA, CDR2 SQIVND (reference sequence). With V trimmed by 6 bases and J by 4 bases, 4 bases remained unmatched. This CDR3 spans 14 amino acids.

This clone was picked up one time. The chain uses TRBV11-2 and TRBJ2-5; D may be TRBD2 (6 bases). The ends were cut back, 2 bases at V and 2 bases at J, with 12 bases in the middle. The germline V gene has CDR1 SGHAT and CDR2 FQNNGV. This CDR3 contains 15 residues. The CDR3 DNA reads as TGTGCCAGCAGCTTACGGCCCGGGGGACAAGAGACCCAGTACTTC. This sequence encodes CASSLRPGGQETQYF.

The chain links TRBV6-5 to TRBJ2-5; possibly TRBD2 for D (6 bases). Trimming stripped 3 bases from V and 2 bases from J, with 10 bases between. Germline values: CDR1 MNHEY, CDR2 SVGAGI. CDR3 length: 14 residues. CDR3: CASSYSGTQETQYF. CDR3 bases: TGTGCCAGCAGTTATTCCGGGACTCAAGAGACCCAGTACTTC.